The clone carrying this T cell receptor beta chain was seen once. This entry comes from a study of blood T cell repertoires in COVID-19. Study in general: PBMCs, B-cell-depleted T cells, or T cells were the source of the cDNA or gDNA that made up the material.

V lost 8 bases and J lost 0; bases outside the gene matches: 9. The CDR3 is made up of 15 amino acids. CDR1 and CDR2 from the germline V gene are MNHEY and SMNVEV (reference sequence). Sequenced by immunoSEQ multiplex PCR; TCRdb stores in-frame clones only, minus some. The top ten hold 13% to 15% of the sample, which has about 190,000 clones, roughly 80% seen once. Source material: peripheral blood. V gene TRBV27 combines with J gene TRBJ1-1; 7 bases map to TRBD1. This receptor was obtained from a young man with active or convalescent COVID-19. In DNA form, the CDR3 reads TGTGCCAGCTCCATACAGGGGAACATGAACACTGAAGCTTTCTTT. Amino acids: CASSIQGNMNTEAFF.